This T cell receptor beta chain was sequenced in a study of shared clonotypes between healthy human individuals. Points from the study as a whole: Rarefaction analysis demonstrated incomplete sorted-subset sequencing notwithstanding large depth.

V lost 8 bases, J lost 1 base, and 16 bases lay in between. The CDR3 extends over 15 amino acids. Germline CDR1 and CDR2: WSHSY and SAAADI. The method was immunoSEQ multiplex PCR; TCRdb's version includes in-frame clones alone and lacks a portion of them. The sample holds over a million clones, more than 95% seen once. To note about this clone: The antigen is unknown.

The sequence derives from a man aged 30-40 years in good health. Sequenced: naive CD4+ T cells sorted from blood. The subset here: CD45RA+ positively selected. The chain carries TRBV10-2 and TRBJ2-3, with TRBD2 as a possible D gene (5 bases). CDR3 sequence: CASRDPGRGTDTQYF. In DNA, the CDR3 is TGCGCCAGCCGGGATCCGGGTCGGGGCACAGATACGCAGTATTTT.